This T cell receptor (beta chain) is from a study of blood T cell repertoires in COVID-19. Study in general: Italy, Spain and the United States were the sources of the convalescent and acute COVID-19 samples.

TCRdb's copy holds only in-frame clones and misses some; the assay was immunoSEQ multiplex PCR. The sample lists some 120,000 clones, 90% occurring once. CDR3 length: 14 amino acids. Trimming removed 4 bases from V and 4 bases from J; junction bases left unmatched: 4. Germline-derived CDR1 and CDR2 are KGHSH and LQKENI. The receptor's source is a man in his 60s with COVID-19, enrolled during active disease. The sequencing input was peripheral blood. The chain has TRBV18 and TRBJ1-5; 7 bases map to TRBD1. Here the CDR3 DNA reads TGTGCCAGCTCACAGGGACAGTCTAATCAGCCCCAGCATTTT. It yields the protein CASSQGQSNQPQHF. The variable domain in full, completed from reference TRBV18 and TRBJ1-5, reads NAGVMQNPRHLVRRRGQEARLRCSPMKGHSHVYWYRQLPEEGLKFMVYLQKENIIDESGMPKERFSAEFPKEGPSILRIQQVVRGDSAAYFCASSQGQSNQPQHFGDGTRLSIL.